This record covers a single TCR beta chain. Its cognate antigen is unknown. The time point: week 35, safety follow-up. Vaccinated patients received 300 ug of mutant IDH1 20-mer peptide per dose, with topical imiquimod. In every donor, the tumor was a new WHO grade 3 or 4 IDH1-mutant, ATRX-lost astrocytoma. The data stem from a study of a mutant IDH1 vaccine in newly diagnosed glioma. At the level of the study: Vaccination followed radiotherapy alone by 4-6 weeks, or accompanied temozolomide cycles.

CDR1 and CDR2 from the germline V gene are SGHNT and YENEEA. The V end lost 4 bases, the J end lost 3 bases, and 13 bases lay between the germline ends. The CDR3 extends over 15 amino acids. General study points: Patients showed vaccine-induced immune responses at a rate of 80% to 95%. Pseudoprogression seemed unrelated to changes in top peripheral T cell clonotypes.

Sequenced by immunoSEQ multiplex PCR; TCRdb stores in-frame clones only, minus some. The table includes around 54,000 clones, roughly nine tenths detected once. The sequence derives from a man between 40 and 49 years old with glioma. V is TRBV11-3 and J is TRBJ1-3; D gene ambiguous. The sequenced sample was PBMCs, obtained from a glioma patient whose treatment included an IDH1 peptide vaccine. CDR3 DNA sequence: TGTGCCAGCAGCTCCGGAAGGGCAGGTGGAAACACCATATATTTT. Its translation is CASSSGRAGGNTIYF.